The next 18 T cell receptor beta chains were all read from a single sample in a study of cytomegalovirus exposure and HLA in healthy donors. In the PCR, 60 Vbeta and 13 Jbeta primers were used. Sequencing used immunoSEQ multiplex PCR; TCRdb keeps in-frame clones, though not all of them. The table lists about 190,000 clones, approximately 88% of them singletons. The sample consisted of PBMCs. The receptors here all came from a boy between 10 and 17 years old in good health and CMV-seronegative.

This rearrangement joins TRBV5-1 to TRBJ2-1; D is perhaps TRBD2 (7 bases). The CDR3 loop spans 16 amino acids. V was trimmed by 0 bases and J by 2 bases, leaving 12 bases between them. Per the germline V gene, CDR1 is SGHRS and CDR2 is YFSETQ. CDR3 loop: CASSLGGGGAYNEQFF. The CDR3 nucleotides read TGCGCCAGCAGCTTGGGTGGCGGGGGCGCCTACAATGAGCAGTTCTTC.

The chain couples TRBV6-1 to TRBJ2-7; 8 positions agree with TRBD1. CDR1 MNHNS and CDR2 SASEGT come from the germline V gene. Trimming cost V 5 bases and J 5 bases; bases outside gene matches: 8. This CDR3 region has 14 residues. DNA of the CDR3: TGTGCCAGCAGTCATGACAGGGGTATCAACGAGCAGTACTTC. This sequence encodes CASSHDRGINEQYF.

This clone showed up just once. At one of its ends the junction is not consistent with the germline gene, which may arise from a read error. The CDR3 loop is CSSSGRLVNTGELFF. The DNA for the CDR3 is TGTTCCAGCAGCGGGAGACTGGTGAACACCGGGGAGCTGTTTTTT. This rearrangement joins TRBV7-9 to TRBJ2-2, with 8 bases identical to TRBD2. The CDR3 runs 15 residues. Germline V CDR1 and CDR2: SEHNR, FQNEAQ (reference sequence).

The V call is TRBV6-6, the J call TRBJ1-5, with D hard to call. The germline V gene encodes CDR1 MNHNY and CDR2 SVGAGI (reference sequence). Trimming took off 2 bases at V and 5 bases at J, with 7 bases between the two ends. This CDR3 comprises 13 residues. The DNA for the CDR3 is TGTGCCAGCAGTTACACTCGGGATCAGCCCCAGCATTTT. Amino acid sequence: CASSYTRDQPQHF.

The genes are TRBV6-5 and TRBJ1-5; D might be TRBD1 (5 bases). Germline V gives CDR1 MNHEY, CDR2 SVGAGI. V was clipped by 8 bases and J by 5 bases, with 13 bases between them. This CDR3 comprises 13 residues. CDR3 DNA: TGTGCCAGCGGTCAGGGAGGAGATCAGCCCCAGCATTTT. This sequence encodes CASGQGGDQPQHF.

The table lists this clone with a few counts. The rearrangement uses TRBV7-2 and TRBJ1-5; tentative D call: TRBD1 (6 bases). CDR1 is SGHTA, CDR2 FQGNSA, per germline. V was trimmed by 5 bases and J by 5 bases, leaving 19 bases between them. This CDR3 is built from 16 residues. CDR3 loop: CASSRRPDRGDQPQHF. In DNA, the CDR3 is TGTGCCAGCAGCCGCCGTCCGGACAGAGGGGATCAGCCCCAGCATTTT.

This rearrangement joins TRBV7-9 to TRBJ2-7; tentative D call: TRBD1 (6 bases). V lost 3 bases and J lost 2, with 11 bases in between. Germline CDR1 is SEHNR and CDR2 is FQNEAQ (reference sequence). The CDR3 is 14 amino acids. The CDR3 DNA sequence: TGTGCCAGCAGCTTGGGGGCAGGGGCCTACGAGCAGTACTTC. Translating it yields CASSLGAGAYEQYF.

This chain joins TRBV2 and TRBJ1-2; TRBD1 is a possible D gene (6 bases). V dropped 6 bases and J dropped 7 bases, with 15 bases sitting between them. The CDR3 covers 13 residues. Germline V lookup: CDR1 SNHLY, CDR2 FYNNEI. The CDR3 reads CASRWAGAGGYTF. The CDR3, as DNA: TGTGCCAGCAGATGGGCAGGGGCGGGTGGCTACACCTTC.

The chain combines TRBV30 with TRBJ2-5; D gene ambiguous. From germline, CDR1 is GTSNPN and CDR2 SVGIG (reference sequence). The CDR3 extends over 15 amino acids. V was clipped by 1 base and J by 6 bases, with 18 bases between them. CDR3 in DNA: TGTGCCTGGAGTGAAGATATGAGGTCTTTACAGACCCAGTACTTC. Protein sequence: CAWSEDMRSLQTQYF.

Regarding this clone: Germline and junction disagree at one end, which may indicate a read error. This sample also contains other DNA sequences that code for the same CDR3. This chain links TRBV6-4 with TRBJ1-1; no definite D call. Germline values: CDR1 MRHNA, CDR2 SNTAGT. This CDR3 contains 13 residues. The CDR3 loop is CASSLAANTEAFF. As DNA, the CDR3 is TGTGCCAGCAGTCTGGCGGCAAACACTGAAGCCTTCTTT.

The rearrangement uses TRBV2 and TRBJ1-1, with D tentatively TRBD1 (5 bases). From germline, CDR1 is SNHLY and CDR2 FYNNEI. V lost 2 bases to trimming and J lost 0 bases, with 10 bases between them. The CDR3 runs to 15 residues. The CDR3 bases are TGTGCCAGCAGTGAATATAAGGACATGAACACTGAAGCTTTCTTT. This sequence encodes CASSEYKDMNTEAFF.

Here the CDR3 DNA reads TGTGCCAGCAGCTTGACGGGGGTGGGCTACGAGCAGTACTTC. Protein product: CASSLTGVGYEQYF. The rearrangement uses TRBV5-5 and TRBJ2-7; a possible D gene is TRBD2 (6 bases). CDR1 SGHKS and CDR2 YYEKEE come from the germline V gene (reference sequence). Between the trimmed V and J ends, which lost 1 base and 3 bases, there was a span of 11 bases. The CDR3 is 14 amino acids.

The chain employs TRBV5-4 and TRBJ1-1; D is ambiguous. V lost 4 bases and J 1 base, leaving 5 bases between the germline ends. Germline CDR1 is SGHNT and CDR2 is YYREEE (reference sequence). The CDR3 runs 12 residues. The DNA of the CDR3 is TGTGCCAGCAGCACACCGAACACTGAAGCTTTCTTT. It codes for CASSTPNTEAFF.

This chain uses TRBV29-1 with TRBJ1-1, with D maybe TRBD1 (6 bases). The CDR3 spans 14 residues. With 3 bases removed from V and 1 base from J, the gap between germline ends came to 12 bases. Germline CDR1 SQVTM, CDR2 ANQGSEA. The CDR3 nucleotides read TGCAGCGTTGAGTCGGCAGGGGCGAACACTGAAGCTTTCTTT. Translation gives CSVESAGANTEAFF.

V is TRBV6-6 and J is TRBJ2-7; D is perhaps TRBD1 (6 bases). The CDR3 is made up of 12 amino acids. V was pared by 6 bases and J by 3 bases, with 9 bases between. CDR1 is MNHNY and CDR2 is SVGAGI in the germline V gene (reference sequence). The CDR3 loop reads CASRLTGYEQYF. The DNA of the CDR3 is TGTGCCAGCAGACTGACAGGCTACGAGCAGTACTTC.

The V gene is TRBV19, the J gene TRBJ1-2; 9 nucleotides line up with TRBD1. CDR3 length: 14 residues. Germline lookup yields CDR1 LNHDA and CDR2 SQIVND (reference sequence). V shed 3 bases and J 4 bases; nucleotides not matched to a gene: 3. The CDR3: CASSMGQGVYGYTF. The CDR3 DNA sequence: TGTGCCAGTAGTATGGGACAGGGAGTCTATGGCTACACCTTC.

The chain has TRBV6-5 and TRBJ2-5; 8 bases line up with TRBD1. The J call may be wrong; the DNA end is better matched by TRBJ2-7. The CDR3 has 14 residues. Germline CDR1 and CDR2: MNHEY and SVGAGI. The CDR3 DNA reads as TGTGCCAGCAGGCCTACAGGGGGTTCCTACGAGCAGTACTTC. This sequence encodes CASRPTGGSYEQYF.

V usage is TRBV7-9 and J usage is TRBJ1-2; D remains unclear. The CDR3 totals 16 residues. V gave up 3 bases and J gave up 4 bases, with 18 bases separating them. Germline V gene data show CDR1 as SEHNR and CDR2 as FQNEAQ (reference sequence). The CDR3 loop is CASSLVKQSPPYGYTF. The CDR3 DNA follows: TGTGCCAGCAGCTTGGTAAAACAATCCCCCCCCTATGGCTACACCTTC.